The source of this TCR beta chain is a study of identical twins. TCRdb re-analysed the 5' RACE reads in MiXCR, keeping a single row per CDR3 protein. The sample consists of some 660,000 distinct CDR3 sequences, 8.5% to 9% of them appearing once. General study results and limits: Cord blood's abundant beta clonotypes had fewer insertions, unlike memory repertoires.

There are a few counts of this clonotype. Its antigen is still unknown. In addition, the sample was reused for a study of yellow fever vaccine responses in identical twins.

Sequencing input: PBMCs. The TCR originated in a woman aged 18-29 years in good health.

The CDR3 nucleotides read TGTGCCAGCAGTGACCCGACTAGCGGGAGAACGTACGAGCAGTACTTC. It specifies CASSDPTSGRTYEQYF. The rearrangement joins TRBV6-1 to TRBJ2-7; 12 nucleotides match TRBD2. The V gene's germline CDR1 is MNHNS and CDR2 SASEGT. Trimming removed 3 bases from V and 4 bases from J; junction bases left unmatched: 7. This CDR3 region has 16 residues.